This T cell receptor beta chain was sequenced during a study of cytomegalovirus exposure and HLA in healthy donors. The PCR used 60 Vbeta and 13 Jbeta primers. Here immunoSEQ multiplex PCR was the method, and the copy in TCRdb shows in-frame clones only, minus some. The sample carries roughly 200,000 clones, about 77% recorded once. Notes on this clone: Its antigen is currently unknown.

Study results and limitations: Indistinguishability led to the exclusion of some V segments, TRBV6-2 and TRBV6-3 included. Across all donors, roughly uniform sequencing depth was an assumption of the presence/absence analyses.

The CDR3 has 15 amino acids. V lost 3 bases and J 7 bases, leaving 16 bases between the germline ends. Germline lookup yields CDR1 MNHEY and CDR2 SMNVEV (reference sequence). The sample was PBMCs. V usage is TRBV27 and J usage is TRBJ1-5, with a possible D match to TRBD1 (6 bases). This clonotype was obtained from a man between 60 and 75 years old in good health and CMV-seronegative. CDR3 amino acids: CASSFGGRGTQPQHF. DNA for the CDR3: TGTGCCAGCAGTTTTGGGGGCCGGGGCACCCAGCCCCAGCATTTT.